These T cell receptor beta chains were read from a single sample in a study of CD8 T cells in ankylosing spondylitis. TCRdb redid the calling of the 5' RACE reads with MiXCR, one entry per CDR3 protein. There are roughly 160,000 distinct CDR3 sequences in the sample; approximately 9% occur only once, and roughly 16% lies in the top ten. Sequencing was done on a sample of blood, either unsorted or a sorted T cell fraction (not recorded which). The origin of the receptors is a female donor with ankylosing spondylitis or in good health (not recorded which). The CDR3 runs from the conserved cysteine through the conserved F or W. The D gene is left open where the match is weak. Expanded clones get a size class; other rows say once, few or many, or leave the size out.

V	D	J	size	CDR3	DNA
TRBV5-1	.	TRBJ2-7	many	CASSYRPDSHEQYF	TGCGCCAGCAGTTACAGGCCTGATTCCCACGAGCAGTACTTC
TRBV10-3	TRBD1	TRBJ2-7	.	CAIMGQGDYEQYF	TGTGCCATCATGGGACAGGGAGATTACGAGCAGTACTTC
TRBV5-5	.	TRBJ1-1	many	CASSLDLTTEAFF	TGTGCCAGCAGCTTGGACTTGACCACTGAAGCTTTCTTT
TRBV27	TRBD2	TRBJ2-2	few	CASSFLAGGGTGELFF	TGTGCCAGCAGTTTCCTAGCGGGAGGGGGAACCGGGGAGCTGTTTTTT
TRBV30	TRBD2	TRBJ2-1	many	CAWSGEGNNEQFF	TGTGCCTGGAGTGGGGAGGGAAACAATGAGCAGTTCTTC
TRBV12-5	.	TRBJ2-1	.	CASGKGEGTYNEQFF	TGTGCTAGTGGTAAGGGGGAGGGTACCTACAATGAGCAGTTCTTC
TRBV5-1	.	TRBJ2-5	many	CASSLAIYQETQYF	TGCGCCAGCAGCCTTGCCATCTACCAAGAGACCCAGTACTTC
TRBV24-1	.	TRBJ2-3	few	CATPSGPTDTQYF	TGTGCCACCCCTTCGGGACCCACAGATACGCAGTATTTT
TRBV4-3	.	TRBJ2-7	few	CASSQGAGTYEQYF	TGCGCCAGCAGCCAAGGGGCAGGTACCTACGAGCAGTACTTC
TRBV28	.	TRBJ1-5	many	CASSLGQPQHF	TGTGCCAGCAGTTTGGGTCAGCCCCAGCATTTT
TRBV27	.	TRBJ2-1	many	CASSLRGSSYNEQFF	TGTGCCAGCAGTCTTAGGGGTAGCTCCTACAATGAGCAGTTCTTC
TRBV7-2	TRBD2	TRBJ2-1	many	CASSPIGAGEGEQFF	TGTGCCAGCAGCCCCATTGGGGCGGGAGAAGGGGAGCAGTTCTTC
TRBV20-1	TRBD2	TRBJ2-1	few	CSARVPSGKVDYDEQFF	TGCAGTGCTAGGGTACCTAGCGGGAAGGTGGATTACGATGAGCAGTTCTTC
TRBV20-1	.	TRBJ1-6	few	CSAPLGEGNLLSPLHF	TGCAGTGCCCCGCTCGGGGAGGGTAATTTGCTTTCACCCCTCCACTTT
TRBV6-1	TRBD2	TRBJ2-2	.	CASMGVAGFPTLGGELFF	TGTGCCAGCATGGGGGTAGCGGGATTCCCAACCCTTGGCGGGGAGCTGTTTTTT
TRBV7-3	TRBD2	TRBJ2-1	.	CASSLIAGARNEQFF	TGTGCCAGCAGCTTAATAGCGGGAGCGAGGAATGAGCAGTTCTTC
TRBV7-9	.	TRBJ1-2	.	CASSVEGGANYGYTF	TGTGCCAGCAGCGTAGAGGGGGGAGCTAACTATGGCTACACCTTC
TRBV7-6	.	TRBJ1-1	few	CASSLGGRSTEAFF	TGTGCCAGCAGCTTGGGTGGGAGAAGCACTGAAGCTTTCTTT
TRBV19	TRBD2	TRBJ2-1	few	CASSGLAGNNEQFF	TGTGCCAGTAGTGGACTAGCGGGTAACAATGAGCAGTTCTTC
TRBV6-2/TRBV6-3	TRBD1	TRBJ2-5	many	CASSYDPETGGLETQYF	TGTGCCAGCAGTTACGATCCCGAGACAGGGGGCCTGGAGACCCAGTACTTC
TRBV19	TRBD1	TRBJ2-7	many	CASSPGQGPYEQYF	TGTGCCAGTAGTCCGGGACAGGGACCCTACGAGCAGTACTTC
TRBV9	.	TRBJ1-1	.	CASSVGGDSEAFF	TGTGCCAGCAGCGTAGGTGGGGATTCGGAAGCTTTCTTT
TRBV30	.	TRBJ1-4	.	CATSGRVPYEKLFF	TGTGCCACGTCCGGACGTGTCCCTTATGAAAAACTGTTTTTT
TRBV13	.	TRBJ2-7	few	CASSSEAGEQYF	TGTGCCAGCAGCTCAGAGGCGGGCGAGCAGTACTTC
TRBV5-4	.	TRBJ2-1	.	CACSRGDEQFF	TGTGCCTGCAGCAGAGGGGATGAGCAGTTCTTC
TRBV7-9	.	TRBJ1-5	.	CASSKGGAGQPQHF	TGTGCCAGCAGTAAAGGGGGGGCGGGTCAGCCCCAGCATTTT
TRBV6-5	TRBD2	TRBJ2-1	.	CASSYGLAGANEQFF	TGTGCCAGCAGTTACGGTCTAGCGGGAGCCAATGAGCAGTTCTTC
TRBV7-9	.	TRBJ1-2	many	CASSRVNYGYTF	TGTGCCAGCAGCAGGGTAAACTATGGCTACACCTTC
TRBV11-1	TRBD2	TRBJ2-2	few	CASSSPRLAVTNTGELFF	TGTGCCAGCAGCTCTCCCCGACTAGCGGTCACGAACACCGGGGAGCTGTTTTTT
TRBV6-1	.	TRBJ2-7	few	CASTVDYEQYF	TGTGCCAGCACAGTGGATTACGAGCAGTACTTC
TRBV15	.	TRBJ2-6	few	CATSRDLDSYSGANVLTF	TGTGCCACCAGCAGAGATCTGGACAGCTACTCTGGGGCCAACGTCCTGACTTTC
TRBV28	TRBD2	TRBJ2-1	.	CASSRGLYYNEQFF	TGTGCCAGCAGCCGGGGACTATACTACAATGAGCAGTTCTTC
TRBV3-1	.	TRBJ2-7	.	CASSPDWQDEQYF	TGTGCCAGCAGCCCGGACTGGCAGGACGAGCAGTACTTC
TRBV13	TRBD2	TRBJ2-7	many	CASSLRGRAYEQYF	TGTGCCTCCTCTTTACGCGGGAGGGCCTACGAGCAGTACTTC
TRBV7-9	.	TRBJ2-3	few	CASSPNPDTQYF	TGTGCCAGCAGCCCTAATCCGGATACGCAGTATTTT
TRBV27	.	TRBJ1-5	many	CASSSLGGNQPQHF	TGTGCCAGCAGTTCGCTCGGAGGCAATCAGCCCCAGCATTTT
TRBV15	.	TRBJ2-1	many	CATAFSGGVGEQFF	TGTGCCACGGCTTTTAGCGGAGGGGTCGGTGAGCAGTTCTTC
TRBV4-3	.	TRBJ1-2	.	CASSQDQGSPYGYTF	TGCGCCAGCAGCCAAGACCAAGGTTCGCCATATGGCTACACCTTC
TRBV7-8	TRBD1	TRBJ2-7	few	CASSLAWTGPSGEQYF	TGTGCCAGCAGCTTAGCCTGGACAGGTCCGTCGGGAGAGCAGTACTTC
TRBV12-3/TRBV12-4	TRBD2	TRBJ2-7	.	CASSFSGRGEQYF	TGTGCCAGCAGTTTTAGCGGGAGGGGCGAGCAGTACTTC
TRBV27	.	TRBJ1-3	.	CASSLSIGGGNTIYF	TGTGCCAGCAGTTTATCGATTGGAGGCGGAAACACCATATATTTT